The 17 T cell receptor beta chains below all came from one sample that was sequenced in a study of Ad26.COV2.S vaccination and SARS-CoV-2 variants. Sequencing was performed with immunoSEQ multiplex PCR; in TCRdb, only in-frame clones are kept and a portion is missing. The table shows 400,000 to 500,000 clones, with roughly 90% occurring only once. Indicated treatment: 15 to 20 received Ad26.COV2.S at low or high dose, single or two shots; roughly 5 received placebo; per-sample allocation not given. Day 63 after the first vaccine or placebo injection was the time point for sampling. Sequenced material: peripheral blood, taken in a trial of Ad26.COV2.S vaccine versus placebo. The receptor set was obtained from a person between 18 and 59 years old who received the Ad26.COV2.S COVID-19 vaccine or a placebo.

V and J are TRBV7-8 and TRBJ1-2; D may be TRBD1 (5 bases). Looked up from germline, CDR1 is SGHVS and CDR2 is FQNEAQ. Trimming stripped 6 bases from V and 2 bases from J, with 10 bases between. The CDR3 runs to 13 residues. DNA of the CDR3: TGTGCCAGCAGTTCCGACAGCAACTATGGCTACACCTTC. Residues: CASSSDSNYGYTF.

This clone was observed a handful of times. CDR3 region: CASSYISDDTEAFF. The CDR3 coding sequence is TGTGCCAGCAGTTATATCTCAGACGACACTGAAGCTTTCTTT. The rearrangement uses TRBV6-2 or TRBV6-3 and TRBJ1-1; D not certain. Trimming took off 3 bases at V and 3 bases at J, with 11 bases between the two ends. Germline CDR1 is MNHEY and CDR2 is SVGEGT. The CDR3 spans 14 residues.

The V and J genes are TRBV4-3 and TRBJ2-1, with 13 bases identical to TRBD2. The junction had 5 bases not matched to a gene; V was cut back by 3 bases and J by 0 bases. The CDR3 loop spans 18 amino acids. Germline CDR1 LGHNA, CDR2 YSLEER. CDR3 sequence: CASSHRGLAGVSYNEQFF. In DNA form, the CDR3 reads TGCGCCAGCAGCCACCGCGGACTAGCGGGGGTCTCCTACAATGAGCAGTTCTTC.

The V and J genes are TRBV2 and TRBJ2-2; either TRBD1 or TRBD2 may fit D (5 bases each). With 7 bases removed from V and 7 bases from J, the gap between germline ends came to 19 bases. The CDR3 totals 15 residues. Germline loops: CDR1 SNHLY, CDR2 FYNNEI. The CDR3 nucleotides read TGTGCCAGCAAAGTTAGGCAGGGACGAAACGGGGAGCTGTTTTTT. It is translated as CASKVRQGRNGELFF.

The V call is TRBV10-3, the J call TRBJ2-7; D may be TRBD1 (6 bases). Trimming took off 7 bases at V and 2 bases at J, with 12 bases between the two ends. CDR1 and CDR2 from the germline V gene are ENHRY and SYGVKD. The CDR3 consists of 13 residues. The CDR3 reads CAINPDRTYEQYF. The CDR3 nucleotides are TGTGCCATCAATCCGGACAGAACCTACGAGCAGTACTTC.

The chain uses TRBV4-3 and TRBJ2-1; perhaps D is TRBD1 or TRBD2 (6 bases each). V was trimmed by 0 bases and J by 0 bases, leaving 21 bases between them. Germline V gene lookup returns CDR1 LGHNA and CDR2 YSLEER. This CDR3 is 20 amino acids long. The CDR3, as DNA: TGCGCCAGCAGCCAAGATTTGTGGGCAGGGGAGGCCAGCTCCTACAATGAGCAGTTCTTC. Translated, it gives CASSQDLWAGEASSYNEQFF.

The chain uses TRBV7-3 and TRBJ2-3; 8 bases fit TRBD2. The CDR3 runs to 18 residues. CDR1 is SGHTA and CDR2 is FQGTGA in the germline V gene. J lost 0 bases, V lost 2 bases, and 10 bases had no gene match. CDR3 sequence reads: CASSLQSGGHFSTDTQYF. CDR3 coding DNA: TGTGCCAGCAGCTTACAAAGCGGGGGACACTTTAGCACAGATACGCAGTATTTT.

The rearrangement links TRBV7-8 to TRBJ2-2, with a possible D match to TRBD1 (6 bases). Germline CDR1 reads SGHVS; CDR2 reads FQNEAQ. This CDR3 is 17 amino acids long. Between the trimmed V and J ends, which lost 1 base and 3 bases, there was a span of 15 bases. DNA of the CDR3: TGTGCCAGCAGCTTAGTAGTGTCGGCAGGGGACACCGGGGAGCTGTTTTTT. Protein sequence: CASSLVVSAGDTGELFF.

This sequence joins TRBV21-1 and TRBJ1-2. TRBV21-1 is assigned pseudogene status. The CDR3 has 15 residues. The CDR3 loop reads CASSKDAGWAYGYTF. The CDR3 DNA follows: TGTGCCAGCAGCAAAGACGCGGGCTGGGCCTATGGCTACACCTTC.

This clone was observed a few times. V is TRBV2 and J is TRBJ1-2; TRBD1 matches 8 bases. The germline gives CDR1 SNHLY, CDR2 FYNNEI. The CDR3 sequence is 14 residues long. Trimming at V came to 6 bases and at J to 4 bases, leaving 7 bases not matched to a gene. The CDR3 region has the DNA TGTGCCAGCAGAGGACAGGGCGAGGGCTATGGCTACACCTTC. As protein: CASRGQGEGYGYTF.

The V and J genes are TRBV28 and TRBJ1-1, with D unclear. The germline CDR1 and CDR2 sequences are MDHEN and SYDVKM. The V end was cut by 6 bases, the J end by 4 bases, with 12 bases between. The CDR3 covers 13 residues. The CDR3 here is CASRRQDGTEAFF. The CDR3 DNA is TGTGCCAGCAGAAGGCAGGATGGCACTGAAGCTTTCTTT.

V gene TRBV10-3 combines with J gene TRBJ2-1, with 7 positions matching TRBD1. There are 15 residues in the CDR3. CDR1 is ENHRY and CDR2 is SYGVKD in the germline V gene. The trim removed 0 bases at V and 4 bases at J, leaving 3 bases unmatched. The CDR3 sequence is CAISESDRVYNEQFF. CDR3 nucleotides: TGTGCCATCAGTGAGTCAGACAGGGTATACAATGAGCAGTTCTTC.

V gene TRBV5-1 combines with J gene TRBJ1-4; possible D gene TRBD1, 6 bases. Germline assignment: CDR1 SGHRS and CDR2 YFSETQ. CDR3 size: 14 residues. The V end was cut by 3 bases, the J end by 8 bases, with 14 bases between. The CDR3 sequence: CASSSQGLGEKLFF. For the CDR3, the DNA is TGCGCCAGCAGCTCACAGGGTTTGGGGGAAAAACTGTTTTTT.

About this clone itself: The junction departs from the called germline gene at one end, perhaps through a read error. The rearrangement uses TRBV7-2 and TRBJ2-1, with 9 bases matching TRBD1. CDR1 and CDR2 from the germline V gene are SGHTA and FQGNSA. The CDR3 is 15 amino acids. Written as DNA, the CDR3 is TGTGCCAGCACCTTACAAGGGACAGGGTCTCATGAGCAGTTCTTC. It encodes CASTLQGTGSHEQFF.

The chain joins TRBV2 to TRBJ2-1, with D possibly being TRBD1 (5 bases). This CDR3 is built from 14 residues. Deletions cut 5 bases from V and 6 bases from J, with 14 bases between. The germline gives CDR1 SNHLY, CDR2 FYNNEI. The CDR3 protein is CASSTDTLGNEQFF. CDR3 DNA: TGTGCCAGCAGTACGGACACCCTGGGCAATGAGCAGTTCTTC.

This clone was seen a handful of times. The chain recombines TRBV28 with TRBJ1-2; D is unresolved. The CDR3 sequence is 15 residues long. CDR1 and CDR2 from the germline V gene are MDHEN and SYDVKM. V shed 4 bases and J shed 7 bases, with 19 bases lying between them. CDR3: CASSSGGQVLGGYTF. CDR3 sequence (DNA): TGTGCCAGCAGTTCGGGAGGGCAGGTATTGGGTGGCTACACCTTC.

J is TRBJ2-2 and V is TRBV7-2; maybe TRBD2 (6 bases). The germline V and J ends were trimmed by 1 base and 2 bases, with 8 bases remaining between them. There are 15 residues in the CDR3. Germline V gene data show CDR1 as SGHTA and CDR2 as FQGNSA. The CDR3 loop is CASSLGGVNTGELFF. The CDR3 DNA sequence: TGTGCCAGCAGCTTAGGCGGGGTAAACACCGGGGAGCTGTTTTTT.